This T cell receptor (beta chain) was retrieved from a study of vaccination and CD4 T cells after COVID-19. Study details: Each convalescent patient was PCR positive for SARS-CoV-2 on nasal swab; fewer than ten cases were mild and one severe. Post-COVID sampling occurred a median roughly 100 days after diagnosis (range 35 to 161).

Sequenced with the Oncomine TCR Beta short-read assay was DNA taken from cultured CD4+ T cells. TCRdb re-called the PCR reads through MiXCR, storing one row per CDR3 protein. The table lists approximately 15,000 distinct CDR3 sequences, around 30% of them singletons. CDR3 size: 14 residues. Trimming took 8 bases from V and 10 from J, leaving 21 bases between them. CDR1 and CDR2 (germline): SNHLY, FYNNEI. In its sample, this clonotype was seen a few times. Its antigen is still unknown. Treatment here: approximately 11-day PBMC culture with coronavirus spike peptide pools or control peptides (ViraFEST assay).

The rearrangement links TRBV2 to TRBJ2-1, with TRBD2 as a possible D gene (5 bases). This sequence originates from a human donor with COVID-19. What was sequenced was cultured CD4+ T cells from blood. The CDR3 protein is CASAPPLSGPEQFF. The DNA of the CDR3 is TGTGCCAGCGCTCCCCCTTTAAGCGGACCGGAGCAGTTCTTC. Together with reference TRBV2 and TRBJ2-1, the CDR3 gives the full variable domain: EPEVTQTPSHQVTQMGQEVILRCVPISNHLYFYWYRQILGQKVEFLVSFYNNEISEKSEIFDDQFSVERPDGSNFTLKIRSTKLEDSAMYFCASAPPLSGPEQFFGPGTRLTVL.